These 18 T cell receptor beta chains were all obtained from the same sample, sequenced in a study of blood T cell repertoires in COVID-19. Libraries were prepared by immunoSEQ multiplex PCR; TCRdb keeps only in-frame clonotypes and omits some of them. The sample records about 140,000 clones, 75% to 90% being singletons. Sequencing input: peripheral blood. The source is an elderly woman with acute or convalescent COVID-19.

This clone showed up just once. The chain has TRBV18 and TRBJ2-2, with 9 bases aligning to TRBD1. V dropped 3 bases and J dropped 7; count of bases not matched to a gene: 3. The CDR3 runs 14 residues. CDR1 and CDR2 (germline): KGHSH, LQKENI. CDR3 sequence (DNA): TGTGCCAGCTCACCCCGGACAGGGGACGGGGAGCTGTTTTTT. It specifies CASSPRTGDGELFF.

V and J are TRBV5-1 and TRBJ2-7; no clear D. Deletions cut 0 bases from V and 2 bases from J, with 9 bases between. CDR3 length: 14 residues. Germline V gene lookup returns CDR1 SGHRS and CDR2 YFSETQ. The CDR3 loop is CASSLATQTYEQYF. The CDR3 bases are TGCGCCAGCAGCTTGGCCACCCAGACCTACGAGCAGTACTTC.

This clone came up a few times. This sequence joins TRBV2 and TRBJ2-7, with D tentatively TRBD1 (6 bases). Germline V gene sequence: CDR1 SNHLY, CDR2 FYNNEI. Between the trimmed V and J ends, which lost 6 bases and 4 bases, there was a span of 16 bases. CDR3 length: 14 residues. CDR3 DNA sequence: TGTGCCAGCAGGTCCGGGACACTAATGTACGAGCAGTACTTC. It is translated as CASRSGTLMYEQYF.

Only a few counts were recorded for this clone. V usage is TRBV5-6 and J usage is TRBJ1-1, with 7 positions matching TRBD1. There are 14 residues in the CDR3. Germline V gene sequence: CDR1 SGHDT, CDR2 YYEEEE. With 2 bases clipped from V and 4 bases from J, the junction kept 5 bases outside the gene matches. The CDR3 sequence: CASSFFDRVTEAFF. CDR3 DNA sequence: TGTGCCAGCAGCTTCTTCGACAGGGTCACTGAAGCTTTCTTT.

The chain recombines TRBV28 with TRBJ2-3; D is uncertain. CDR1 is MDHEN, CDR2 SYDVKM, per germline. This CDR3 comprises 12 residues. Trimming stripped 4 bases from V and 2 bases from J, with 4 bases between. In nucleotides, the CDR3 is TGTGCCAGCAGTTCCCACACAGATACGCAGTATTTT. Residues: CASSSHTDTQYF.

The gene calls are TRBV19 and TRBJ2-4; D gene uncertain. This CDR3 has 14 amino acids. CDR1 and CDR2 from the germline V gene are LNHDA and SQIVND (reference sequence). The germline V and J ends were trimmed by 6 bases and 2 bases, with 11 bases remaining between them. Written as DNA, the CDR3 is TGTGCCAGTAGGGCCCAGGAAACCAAAAACATTCAGTACTTC. Encoded protein: CASRAQETKNIQYF.

The chain couples TRBV7-9 to TRBJ1-1; 7 nucleotides line up with TRBD1. Germline loops: CDR1 SEHNR, CDR2 FQNEAQ (reference sequence). The CDR3 runs to 13 residues. The V segment lost 6 bases and the J segment 3 bases; nucleotides outside the gene matches: 4. DNA for the CDR3: TGTGCCAGCAGGACAGGGCGATACACTGAAGCTTTCTTT. Protein: CASRTGRYTEAFF.

This clone was detected only a few times. The chain has TRBV9 and TRBJ1-6, with a possible D match to TRBD1 (6 bases). CDR1 SGDLS and CDR2 YYNGEE come from the germline V gene. CDR3 length: 16 residues. Trimming pared 0 bases from V and 10 bases from J, leaving 17 bases between. For the CDR3, the DNA is TGTGCCAGCAGCGTAGGGGTGCAGGGGACCGGGTCACCCCTCCACTTT. Its protein is CASSVGVQGTGSPLHF.

The rearrangement joins TRBV28 to TRBJ2-7; tentative D call: TRBD1 (5 bases). There are 17 residues in the CDR3. Trimming took 4 bases from V and 2 from J, leaving 21 bases between them. Germline CDR1 is MDHEN and CDR2 is SYDVKM. As DNA, the CDR3 is TGTGCCAGCAGTTCCCCCAGGGCAGGTTCAAGAACCTACGAGCAGTACTTC. Its protein product is CASSSPRAGSRTYEQYF.

This sequence joins TRBV4-1 and TRBJ2-7, with TRBD1 as a possible D gene (6 bases). CDR3 length: 14 residues. Germline lookup yields CDR1 MGHRA and CDR2 YSYEKL. V dropped 4 bases and J dropped 3 bases, with 13 bases sitting between them. CDR3 in DNA: TGCGCCAGCAGCCGGGCGGACAGAGGCTACGAGCAGTACTTC. It yields the protein CASSRADRGYEQYF.

The chain employs TRBV28 and TRBJ2-1, with 9 bases that match TRBD2. The ends lost 4 bases at V and 10 bases at J; junction bases unmatched: 11. This CDR3 contains 15 residues. Germline V gene sequence: CDR1 MDHEN, CDR2 SYDVKM. The CDR3 spells CASSYHPGLADEQFF. The CDR3, as DNA: TGTGCCAGCAGTTATCACCCGGGACTAGCAGACGAGCAGTTCTTC.

This sequence joins TRBV5-4 and TRBJ2-5; 9 bases are shared with TRBD2. Trimming took 2 bases from V and 7 from J; bases not matched to a gene: 6. Per the germline V gene, CDR1 is SGHNT and CDR2 is YYREEE (reference sequence). This CDR3 is built from 14 residues. The CDR3 nucleotides are TGTGCCAGCAGCTTACTAGCGGGTTCGTGGACCCAGTACTTC. It is translated as CASSLLAGSWTQYF.

This clone was counted once. This chain joins TRBV27 and TRBJ2-1; 10 nucleotides agree with TRBD2. The CDR3 runs to 14 residues. The germline V gene has CDR1 MNHEY and CDR2 SMNVEV (reference sequence). Trimming at V came to 3 bases and at J to 9 bases, leaving 5 bases not matched to a gene. The CDR3 region has the DNA TGTGCCAGCAGTTTGGCTAGCGGGAGCTTTGAGCAGTTCTTC. It yields the protein CASSLASGSFEQFF.

This clone was seen only once. This chain connects TRBV6-5 to TRBJ1-2, with D uncertain. Germline V gene lookup returns CDR1 MNHEY and CDR2 SVGAGI. CDR3 size: 14 residues. Trimming left V 5 bases short and J 5 bases short, with 15 bases between. CDR3: CASSPREGGYGYTF. In DNA form, the CDR3 reads TGTGCCAGCAGTCCCCGGGAGGGTGGATATGGCTACACCTTC.

This clone has only a few counts. The rearrangement uses TRBV4-1 and TRBJ2-1; 13 bases map to TRBD2. Unmatched junction bases numbered 12, after V lost 7 bases and J lost 0 bases. The CDR3 sequence is 19 residues long. CDR1 is MGHRA and CDR2 is YSYEKL in the germline V gene. CDR3 coding DNA: TGCGCCAGCACATCAGGGATACTAGCGGGAGGGAGCTCCTACAATGAGCAGTTCTTC. As protein: CASTSGILAGGSSYNEQFF.

CDR3 DNA sequence: TGTGCCAGCAGCCAACACCTAGCAGTACAGTACAATGAGCAGTTCTTC. Amino acids: CASSQHLAVQYNEQFF. The chain recombines TRBV3-1 (or the pseudogene TRBV3-2) with TRBJ2-1, with a tentative D call TRBD2 (5 bases). CDR3 length: 16 amino acids. V shed 2 bases and J shed 4 bases, with 15 bases lying between them. CDR1 and CDR2 (germline): LGHDT, YNNKEL (reference sequence).

The rearrangement uses TRBV5-4 and TRBJ2-3; TRBD2 aligns across 8 bases. The CDR3 sequence is 15 residues long. The V gene end was trimmed by 4 bases and the J gene end by 4 bases; junction bases not matched to a gene: 8. Germline CDR1 reads SGHNT; CDR2 reads YYREEE (reference sequence). The DNA of the CDR3 is TGTGCCAGCAGCAGGACTAGCCAGAGGGCAGATACGCAGTATTTT. It translates to CASSRTSQRADTQYF.

This clone occurred once. CDR3 DNA: TGTGCCAGCAGTTCCCTCTACGAGCAGTACTTC. It is translated as CASSSLYEQYF. V gene TRBV12-3 or TRBV12-4 combines with J gene TRBJ2-7; D not resolved. Deletions cut 4 bases from V and 3 bases from J, with 4 bases between. This CDR3 contains 11 residues.